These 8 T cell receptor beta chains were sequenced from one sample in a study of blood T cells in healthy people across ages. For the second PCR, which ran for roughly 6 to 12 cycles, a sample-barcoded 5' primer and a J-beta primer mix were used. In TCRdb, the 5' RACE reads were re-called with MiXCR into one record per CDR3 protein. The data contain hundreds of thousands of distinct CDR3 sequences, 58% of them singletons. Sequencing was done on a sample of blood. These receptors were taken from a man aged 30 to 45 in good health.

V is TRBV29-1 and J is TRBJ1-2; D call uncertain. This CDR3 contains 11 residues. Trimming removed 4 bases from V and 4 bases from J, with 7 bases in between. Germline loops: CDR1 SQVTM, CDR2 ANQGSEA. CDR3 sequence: CSVVYTYGYTF. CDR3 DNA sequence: TGCAGCGTTGTATATACCTATGGCTACACCTTC.

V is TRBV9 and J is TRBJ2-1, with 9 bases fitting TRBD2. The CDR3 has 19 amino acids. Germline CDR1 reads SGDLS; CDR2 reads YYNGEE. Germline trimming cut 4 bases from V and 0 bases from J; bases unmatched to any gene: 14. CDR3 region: CASSSRPLAGAFSYNEQFF. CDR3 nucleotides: TGTGCCAGCAGCTCCCGACCATTAGCGGGGGCCTTCTCCTACAATGAGCAGTTCTTC.

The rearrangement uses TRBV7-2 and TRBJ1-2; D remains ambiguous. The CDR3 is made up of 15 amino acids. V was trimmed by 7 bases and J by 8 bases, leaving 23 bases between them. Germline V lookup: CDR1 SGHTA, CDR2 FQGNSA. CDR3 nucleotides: TGTGCCAGCACCCTTAGTATGGGCCAGCTCTACGGCTACACCTTC. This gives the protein CASTLSMGQLYGYTF.

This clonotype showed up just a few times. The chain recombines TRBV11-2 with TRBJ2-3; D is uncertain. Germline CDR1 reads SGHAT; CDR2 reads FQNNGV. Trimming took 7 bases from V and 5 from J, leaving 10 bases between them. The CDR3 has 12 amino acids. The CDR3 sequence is CASTGLKDTQYF. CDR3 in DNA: TGTGCCAGCACCGGGTTGAAAGATACGCAGTATTTT.

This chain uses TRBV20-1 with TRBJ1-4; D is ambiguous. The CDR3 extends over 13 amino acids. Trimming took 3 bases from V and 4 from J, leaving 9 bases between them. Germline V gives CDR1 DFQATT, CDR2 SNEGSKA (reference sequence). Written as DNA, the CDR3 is TGCAGTGCTAGGATGCAGATTAATGAAAAACTGTTTTTT. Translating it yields CSARMQINEKLFF.

The CDR3 coding sequence is TGTGCCAGCAGCAGACGAGGGCTAGCGGGAGCGGTCCTCAGGCAGTACTTC. The encoded protein is CASSRRGLAGAVLRQYF. V usage is TRBV3-1 and J usage is TRBJ2-7, with 10 bases that match TRBD2. The CDR3 has 17 amino acids. The germline V gene encodes CDR1 LGHDT and CDR2 YNNKEL (reference sequence). Unmatched junction bases numbered 19, after V lost 5 bases and J lost 9 bases.

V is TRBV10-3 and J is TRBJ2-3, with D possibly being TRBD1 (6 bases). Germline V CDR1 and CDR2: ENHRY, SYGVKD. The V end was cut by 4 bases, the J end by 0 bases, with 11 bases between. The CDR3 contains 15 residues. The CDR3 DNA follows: TGTGCCATCAGTGGGGGGACAACTAGCACAGATACGCAGTATTTT. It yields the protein CAISGGTTSTDTQYF.

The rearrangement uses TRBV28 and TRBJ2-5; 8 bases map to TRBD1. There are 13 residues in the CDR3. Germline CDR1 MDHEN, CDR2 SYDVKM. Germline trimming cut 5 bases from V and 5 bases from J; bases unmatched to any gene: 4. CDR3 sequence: CASSGRGHETQYF. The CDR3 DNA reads TGTGCCAGCAGTGGCAGGGGGCACGAGACCCAGTACTTC. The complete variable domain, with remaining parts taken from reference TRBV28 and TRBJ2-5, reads DVKVTQSSRYLVKRTGEKVFLECVQDMDHENMFWYRQDPGLGLRLIYFSYDVKMKEKGDIPEGYSVSREKKERFSLILESASTNQTSMYLCASSGRGHETQYFGPGTRLLVL.